The TCR beta chain described here comes from a study of Graves' ophthalmopathy and Graves' hyperthyroidism. Investigators amplified TCR beta CDR3 regions from RNA transcripts. First-round RT-PCR used HTBI primers; second-round multiplex PCR followed. TCRdb re-called the multiplex PCR reads through MiXCR, storing one row per CDR3 protein. The profile shows roughly 500,000 distinct CDR3 sequences, under 15% of them singletons. This clonotype showed up many times. The CDR3 consists of 13 residues. The germline V gene encodes CDR1 MNHNS and CDR2 SASEGT. V was clipped by 2 bases and J by 14 bases, with 18 bases between them. If patients had other autoimmune diseases, uncontrolled infections, pregnancy or lactation, they were excluded. Clinicians diagnosed using symptoms, serum thyroxine, TRAb, thyroid ultrasound and orbital computed tomography.

This receptor was obtained from a woman under 40 with Graves' ophthalmopathy. Source material: blood. The chain has TRBV6-1 and TRBJ1-2; possibly TRBD1 for D (6 bases). The CDR3 here is CASSETRDTPQTF. CDR3 sequence (DNA): TGTGCCAGCAGTGAAACCCGGGACACGCCTCAGACCTTC.